What follows are 18 T cell receptor beta chains derived from one specimen sequenced in a study of cytomegalovirus exposure and HLA in healthy donors (TCRdb year 2017). Libraries were built with the immunoSEQ multiplex PCR assay. The multiplex PCR relied on a mix of 60 forward primers for TCR Vbeta segments and 13 reverse primers for TCR Jbeta segments. In TCRdb, the immuneACCESS table is reduced to in-frame sequences with V and J assigned. These tables do not hold every clone; where another copy was compared, an unresolved V gene accounts for under half, and the others remain unexplained. In this sample the table shows about 130,000 clones, approximately 77% of which occur a single time. The ten most abundant clones make up over 2% of the sample. The specimen was PBMCs. These receptors were taken from a man aged 25-40 years in good health and CMV-seronegative.

This chain uses TRBV2 with TRBJ1-2; D gene uncertain. The CDR3 is 12 amino acids. CDR1 and CDR2 (germline): SNHLY, FYNNEI. V lost 7 bases to trimming and J lost 2 bases, with 8 bases between them. CDR3 in amino acids: CASNAQNYGYTF. DNA of the CDR3: TGTGCCAGCAACGCACAGAACTATGGCTACACCTTC.

This clone occurred a few times. The V call is TRBV6-1, the J call TRBJ2-2, with 7 bases identical to TRBD1. Germline V lookup: CDR1 MNHNS, CDR2 SASEGT. With 10 bases clipped from V and 3 bases from J, the junction kept 5 bases outside the gene matches. This CDR3 has 13 residues. CDR3 amino acids: CATHQGDTGELFF. The DNA for the CDR3 is TGTGCCACCCATCAGGGGGACACCGGGGAGCTGTTTTTT.

The chain combines TRBV2 with TRBJ1-2, with 9 bases lining up with TRBD1. This CDR3 spans 15 amino acids. The V gene end was trimmed by 0 bases and the J gene end by 6 bases; junction bases not matched to a gene: 5. Germline V gene lookup returns CDR1 SNHLY and CDR2 FYNNEI. The CDR3 DNA sequence: TGTGCCAGCAGTGAAGCGGGGACAGGGCTAGATGGCTACACCTTC. This translates into CASSEAGTGLDGYTF.

CDR3 nucleotides: TGTGCCAGCAGTTTCCAGACAGGGATCTACGAGCAGTACTTC. Translated, it gives CASSFQTGIYEQYF. The J gene is TRBJ2-7, the V gene TRBV27; 7 nucleotides agree with TRBD1. The germline V gene encodes CDR1 MNHEY and CDR2 SMNVEV (reference sequence). The CDR3 length is 14 residues. After removal of 3 bases from V and 3 bases from J, the junction contained 5 bases not matched to a gene.

The V gene is TRBV9, the J gene TRBJ1-5, with D possibly matching TRBD1 (5 bases). CDR1 SGDLS and CDR2 YYNGEE come from the germline V gene. With 0 bases removed from V and 1 base from J, the gap between germline ends came to 14 bases. This CDR3 is built from 17 residues. CDR3 nucleotides: TGTGCCAGCAGCGTAGAGTGGCAGGGTAGGAGCAATCAGCCCCAGCATTTT. Translating it yields CASSVEWQGRSNQPQHF.

The chain is built from TRBV7-9 and TRBJ2-3; 8 positions agree with TRBD1. This CDR3 has 14 amino acids. The trim removed 11 bases at V and 0 bases at J, leaving 7 bases unmatched. The germline CDR1 and CDR2 sequences are SEHNR and FQNEAQ (reference sequence). CDR3 in amino acids: CAGDRGSSTDTQYF. DNA of the CDR3: TGTGCCGGAGACAGGGGATCTAGCACAGATACGCAGTATTTT.

This chain connects TRBV11-2 to TRBJ2-5, with D unclear. The ends were cut back, 5 bases at V and 4 bases at J, with 8 bases in the middle. CDR3 length: 12 residues. Germline loops: CDR1 SGHAT, CDR2 FQNNGV. The CDR3 DNA reads as TGTGCCAGCAGCCTGGTGAGAGAGACCCAGTACTTC. It yields the protein CASSLVRETQYF.

This chain uses TRBV4-1 with TRBJ1-2; the D gene is possibly TRBD1 (5 bases). Germline V lookup: CDR1 MGHRA, CDR2 YSYEKL. Trimming pared 0 bases from V and 3 bases from J, leaving 14 bases between. The CDR3 runs 16 residues. The CDR3 DNA reads as TGCGCCAGCAGCCAAGAGGAAGGCAGGGTCTACTATGGCTACACCTTC. It codes for CASSQEEGRVYYGYTF.

The count of this clone is one. The rearrangement uses TRBV6-1 and TRBJ2-3; tentatively, D is TRBD1 (5 bases). Germline lookup yields CDR1 MNHNS and CDR2 SASEGT. Trimming took 11 bases from V and 1 from J, leaving 7 bases between them. The CDR3 is 11 residues long. CDR3 nucleotide sequence: TGTGCCGCCAGGGGCACAGATACGCAGTATTTT. It codes for CAARGTDTQYF.

This sequence joins TRBV7-3 and TRBJ2-5, with TRBD1 matching 11 bases. The V gene's germline CDR1 is SGHTA and CDR2 FQGTGA. V was clipped by 5 bases and J by 5 bases; unmatched bases: 7. The CDR3 covers 15 residues. Here the CDR3 DNA reads TGTGCCAGCAGCCCAGGACAGGGGGCTTGGGAGACCCAGTACTTC. Amino acids: CASSPGQGAWETQYF.

This chain uses TRBV6-1 with TRBJ2-7, with 8 bases identical to TRBD2. Germline values: CDR1 MNHNS, CDR2 SASEGT. This CDR3 region has 16 residues. The ends lost 2 bases at V and 2 bases at J; junction bases unmatched: 8. The DNA for the CDR3 is TGTGCCAGCAGTGAATTCCATTTAGCGGGACCCTACGAGCAGTACTTC. Protein product: CASSEFHLAGPYEQYF.

The chain couples TRBV19 to TRBJ1-5; D may be TRBD1 (5 bases). This CDR3 contains 15 residues. Germline assignment: CDR1 LNHDA and CDR2 SQIVND (reference sequence). V was clipped by 4 bases and J by 0 bases, with 10 bases between them. CDR3 in DNA: TGTGCCAGTAGTACGGGGGTTAATAGCAATCAGCCCCAGCATTTT. Translated: CASSTGVNSNQPQHF.

With respect to this clone: An end of the junction does not agree with germline; a read error may underlie this. This rearrangement joins TRBV7-9 to TRBJ2-1, with 13 bases aligning to TRBD2. CDR1 is SEHNR and CDR2 is FQNEAQ in the germline V gene (reference sequence). The CDR3 has 18 residues. This CDR3 reads CSSSPRLAGGLSYNEQFF. The DNA for the CDR3 is TGTTCCAGCAGCCCGCGACTAGCGGGAGGCCTCTCCTACAATGAGCAGTTCTTC.

This chain connects TRBV11-2 to TRBJ2-1; 11 positions match TRBD2. The trim removed 3 bases at V and 5 bases at J, leaving 6 bases unmatched. Per the germline V gene, CDR1 is SGHAT and CDR2 is FQNNGV. The CDR3 covers 16 residues. The CDR3, as DNA: TGTGCCAGCAGCTTGAGGACTAGCGGGCTTAACAATGAGCAGTTCTTC. It specifies CASSLRTSGLNNEQFF.

This clone was seen only a few times. V is TRBV5-4 and J is TRBJ2-7; TRBD2 is a possible D gene (7 bases). The CDR3 length is 15 residues. V was trimmed by 4 bases and J by 0 bases, leaving 14 bases between them. Germline V gene sequence: CDR1 SGHNT, CDR2 YYREEE (reference sequence). DNA of the CDR3: TGTGCCAGCAGCCGGGGGGCGGAGAGCTCCTACGAGCAGTACTTC. Translation: CASSRGAESSYEQYF.

The chain is built from TRBV7-8 and TRBJ1-2; a possible D gene is TRBD1 (6 bases). V lost 5 bases and J lost 6, with 16 bases in between. CDR1 is SGHVS and CDR2 is FQNEAQ in the germline V gene. This CDR3 comprises 14 residues. Written as DNA, the CDR3 is TGTGCCAGCAGCGGATCCGGGGGGCGCGATGGCTACACCTTC. It codes for CASSGSGGRDGYTF.

The V and J genes are TRBV30 and TRBJ2-5, with TRBD1 identical over 7 bases. From germline, CDR1 is GTSNPN and CDR2 SVGIG (reference sequence). The CDR3 contains 14 residues. The J segment lost 5 bases and the V segment lost 0 bases, leaving 6 bases of the junction unmatched. CDR3 protein: CAWSVPGRGETQYF. CDR3 DNA: TGTGCCTGGAGTGTACCCGGCAGGGGGGAGACCCAGTACTTC.

This clone was observed a few times. This chain connects TRBV14 to TRBJ2-5; D remains unclear. V lost 4 bases and J 4 bases, leaving 7 bases between the germline ends. Germline V gene data show CDR1 as SGHDN and CDR2 as FVKESK. This CDR3 spans 12 amino acids. The chain's CDR3 is CASSPSLETQYF. DNA for the CDR3: TGTGCCAGCAGCCCCTCGTTAGAGACCCAGTACTTC.